Listed here are 16 T cell receptor beta chains from one sample, sequenced in a study of T cell responses to AZD1222 COVID-19 vaccine. Repertoires were generated with immunoSEQ multiplex PCR, while TCRdb's copy carries only in-frame clones and drops some. The table shows fewer than 70,000 clones, with 75% to 90% occurring only once. Specimen: peripheral blood, collected 28 days after the second AZD1222 dose. Source of these receptors: an adult who received the AZD1222 COVID-19 vaccine.

On this clone: At one of its ends the junction is not consistent with the germline gene, which may arise from a read error. V is TRBV29-1 and J is TRBJ2-1, with a tentative D call TRBD2 (5 bases). The CDR3 loop spans 15 amino acids. The V gene's germline CDR1 is SQVTM and CDR2 ANQGSEA. In DNA form, the CDR3 reads TGTTGCGTTGAAGTGATGTCTAGCCCCGGGGATGAGCAGTTCTTC. Its translation is CCVEVMSSPGDEQFF.

The V gene is TRBV9, the J gene TRBJ2-1; maybe TRBD2 (5 bases). The length of the CDR3 is 15 residues. With 3 bases removed from V and 0 bases from J, the gap between germline ends came to 10 bases. Germline-derived CDR1 and CDR2 are SGDLS and YYNGEE. CDR3 DNA sequence: TGTGCCAGCAGCGACGGGGTTAGCTCCTACAATGAGCAGTTCTTC. Protein: CASSDGVSSYNEQFF. The complete variable domain, with remaining parts taken from reference TRBV9 and TRBJ2-1, reads DSGVTQTPKHLITATGQRVTLRCSPRSGDLSVYWYQQSLDQGLQFLIQYYNGEERAKGNILERFSAQQFPDLHSELNLSSLELGDSALYFCASSDGVSSYNEQFFGPGTRLTVL.

As DNA, the CDR3 is TGTGCCGGGGACCGAGCGGACCCCGTTTACAATGAGCAGTTCTTC. Amino acids: CAGDRADPVYNEQFF. J is TRBJ2-1 and V is TRBV11-1; D possibly uses TRBD1 or TRBD2 (5 bases each). The CDR3 spans 15 residues. The germline CDR1 and CDR2 sequences are SGHAT and FQDESV (reference sequence). Trimming removed 11 bases at V and 4 bases at J, with 21 bases between.

The chain carries TRBV21-1 and TRBJ2-1; TRBD2 is the table's D call, not checked against the DNA. TRBV21-1 is a recognized pseudogene. CDR3 length equals 15 residues. The DNA for the CDR3 is TGTGCCAGCAGCAAAGATATAGGACTAGCTGATGAGCAGTTCTTC. It specifies CASSKDIGLADEQFF.

The V and J genes are TRBV28 and TRBJ1-3; 9 nucleotides line up with TRBD1. Looked up from germline, CDR1 is MDHEN and CDR2 is SYDVKM. V shed 5 bases and J 7 bases; nucleotides not matched to a gene: 9. This CDR3 has 15 residues. In nucleotides, the CDR3 is TGTGCCAGCAGTCCACCCGGGACAGGGTCCAACACCATATATTTT. Translating it yields CASSPPGTGSNTIYF.

The chain carries TRBV11-3 and TRBJ1-1; D uncertain. Germline V gene sequence: CDR1 SGHNT, CDR2 YENEEA. This CDR3 has 12 residues. The ends were cut back, 1 base at V and 9 bases at J, with 9 bases in the middle. CDR3 DNA: TGTGCCAGCAGCTTAGGTGTGGGCCAAGCTTTCTTT. The encoded protein is CASSLGVGQAFF.

This rearrangement joins TRBV9 to TRBJ1-6, with D possibly TRBD1 on 6 matching bases. The CDR3 spans 15 residues. Trimming stripped 0 bases from V and 12 bases from J, with 16 bases between. Germline assignment: CDR1 SGDLS and CDR2 YYNGEE. CDR3 nucleotides: TGTGCCAGCAGCGTAGGTTCGGGGCACAGGGAACCCCTCCACTTT. Amino acid sequence: CASSVGSGHREPLHF.

The chain is built from TRBV10-2 and TRBJ1-2; D gene unclear. From germline, CDR1 is WSHSY and CDR2 SAAADI. The CDR3 is 15 amino acids. The germline V and J ends were trimmed by 4 bases and 3 bases, with 15 bases remaining between them. CDR3 coding DNA: TGCGCCAGCAGTGGGCGATCGGACGTCTACTATGGCTACACCTTC. This sequence encodes CASSGRSDVYYGYTF.

This chain links TRBV7-6 with TRBJ2-5, with D maybe TRBD2 (6 bases). Trimming cost V 5 bases and J 2 bases, with 15 bases left between them. The CDR3 has 15 amino acids. Per the germline V gene, CDR1 is SGHVS and CDR2 is FNYEAQ. Here the CDR3 reads CASSVGSGRQETQYF. CDR3 DNA: TGTGCCAGCAGCGTAGGTAGCGGAAGGCAAGAGACCCAGTACTTC. The variable domain in full, completed from reference TRBV7-6 and TRBJ2-5, reads GAGVSQSPRYKVTKRGQDVALRCDPISGHVSLYWYRQALGQGPEFLTYFNYEAQQDKSGLPNDRFSAERPEGSISTLTIQRTEQRDSAMYRCASSVGSGRQETQYFGPGTRLLVL.

J is TRBJ2-7 and V is TRBV18; 9 nucleotides agree with TRBD1. This CDR3 comprises 14 residues. Trimming took 9 bases from V and 6 from J; bases not matched to a gene: 12. Per the germline V gene, CDR1 is KGHSH and CDR2 is LQKENI. In DNA form, the CDR3 reads TGTGCCAGTAGCCTCGGACAGGGGATACTCGAGCAGTACTTC. It specifies CASSLGQGILEQYF.

The chain employs TRBV18 and TRBJ2-7; D is possibly TRBD1 (5 bases). The length of the CDR3 is 13 residues. Germline V gives CDR1 KGHSH, CDR2 LQKENI. Trimming left V 3 bases short and J 2 bases short, with 8 bases between. The CDR3 here is CASSPTETYEQYF. CDR3 bases: TGTGCCAGCTCACCGACAGAAACCTACGAGCAGTACTTC.

The chain uses TRBV6-1 and TRBJ1-3; D is unresolved. This CDR3 contains 15 residues. V was clipped by 3 bases and J by 0 bases, with 9 bases between them. Per germline, CDR1 MNHNS and CDR2 SASEGT. The CDR3 here is CASSDGPSSGNTIYF. In nucleotides, the CDR3 is TGTGCCAGCAGTGACGGGCCGTCCTCTGGAAACACCATATATTTT.

The J gene is TRBJ2-3, the V gene TRBV9, with a tentative D call TRBD2 (6 bases). Trimming cost V 5 bases and J 5 bases, with 27 bases left between them. The V gene's germline CDR1 is SGDLS and CDR2 YYNGEE. The CDR3 contains 18 residues. CDR3 residues: CASSGTGLPSVELDTQYF. The CDR3 DNA sequence: TGTGCCAGCAGTGGTACGGGACTCCCAAGCGTTGAGTTAGATACGCAGTATTTT. Together with reference TRBV9 and TRBJ2-3, the CDR3 gives the full variable domain: DSGVTQTPKHLITATGQRVTLRCSPRSGDLSVYWYQQSLDQGLQFLIQYYNGEERAKGNILERFSAQQFPDLHSELNLSSLELGDSALYFCASSGTGLPSVELDTQYFGPGTRLTVL.

The V gene is TRBV28, the J gene TRBJ1-1; D uncertain. The CDR3 covers 16 residues. V dropped 4 bases and J dropped 5 bases, with 20 bases sitting between them. Looked up from germline, CDR1 is MDHEN and CDR2 is SYDVKM. This chain's CDR3 is CASSSRWEGQRTEAFF. The CDR3 coding sequence is TGTGCCAGCAGTTCCAGGTGGGAGGGTCAGAGGACTGAAGCTTTCTTT.

J is TRBJ2-5 and V is TRBV6-2 or TRBV6-3; TRBD2 matches at 7 bases. The CDR3 consists of 14 residues. In germline, CDR1 is MNHEY, CDR2 SVGEGT. Unmatched junction bases numbered 8, after V lost 5 bases and J lost 5 bases. This chain's CDR3 is CASSRGGRMETQYF. The CDR3 nucleotides read TGTGCCAGCAGTCGGGGAGGGCGTATGGAGACCCAGTACTTC.

This rearrangement joins TRBV5-1 to TRBJ1-3, with D hard to call. With 0 bases removed from V and 4 bases from J, the gap between germline ends came to 11 bases. The CDR3 runs to 15 residues. The germline V gene encodes CDR1 SGHRS and CDR2 YFSETQ. CDR3 coding DNA: TGCGCCAGCAGCTTGGCCAAATTTGGAGGAAACACCATATATTTT. Its translation: CASSLAKFGGNTIYF.